A selection of T cell receptor beta chains follows, all from one sample in a study of T-cell reconstitution after alpha-beta-depleted transplantation in children. TCRdb itself ran the PCR reads through MiXCR, one entry per CDR3 protein. The sample consists of fewer than 1 million distinct CDR3 sequences, roughly 15% of them appearing once. The sample here was PBMCs, mostly from graft donor cells, taken 360 days after TCRalphabeta/CD19-depleted stem cell transplant. These receptors all come from a male patient aged 10 to 17 who had a stem cell transplant for acute lymphoblastic leukemia, so the T cells may come from the graft donor. CDR3s include the opening cysteine and the closing phenylalanine or tryptophan. Each record gives: V gene, J gene, D gene, CDR3 protein. A D gene is named only where the DNA matches it firmly.

TRBV12-3/TRBV12-4,TRBJ2-5,TRBD2,CASCPSARLLLAGEETQYF
TRBV12-3/TRBV12-4,TRBJ2-1,NA,CARSIGRVNGQFF
TRBV7-8,TRBJ2-1,NA,CASRPGGVLSYNEQFF
TRBV7-3,TRBJ2-3,TRBD2,CASSLGTSGLTDTQYF
TRBV5-1,TRBJ2-7,TRBD1,CATSFMGQGYEQYF
TRBV3-1,TRBJ2-1,NA,CASSQVTNDNEQFF
TRBV10-3,TRBJ2-5,NA,CAISEEGGETQYF
TRBV6-5,TRBJ1-4,TRBD1,CASSYGQGGLEEKLFF
TRBV5-1,TRBJ2-1,NA,CASSLGLAEDEQFF
TRBV3-1,TRBJ2-5,NA,CASALGVQETQYF
TRBV24-1,TRBJ2-1,NA,CATSDARTQTLEQFF
TRBV20-1,TRBJ2-4,NA,CSARDAGYHLAKNIQYF
TRBV10-3,TRBJ2-1,NA,CAISGGDRARLAIYNEQFF
TRBV6-1,TRBJ1-2,NA,CASSEPGRRSGGYTF